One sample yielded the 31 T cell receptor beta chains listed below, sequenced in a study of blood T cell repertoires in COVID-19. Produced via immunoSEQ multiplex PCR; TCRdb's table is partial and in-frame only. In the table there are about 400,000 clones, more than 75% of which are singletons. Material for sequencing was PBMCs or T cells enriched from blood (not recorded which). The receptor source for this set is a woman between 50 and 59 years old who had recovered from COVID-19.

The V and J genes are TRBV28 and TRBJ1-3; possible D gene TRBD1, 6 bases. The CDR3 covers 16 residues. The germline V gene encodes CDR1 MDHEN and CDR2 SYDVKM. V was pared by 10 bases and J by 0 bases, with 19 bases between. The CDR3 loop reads CATAEATGPSGNTIYF. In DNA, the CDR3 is TGTGCCACCGCCGAAGCGACAGGCCCCTCTGGAAACACCATATATTTT.

Here the CDR3 reads CASSLGSGSNYGYTF. The CDR3 DNA sequence: TGTGCCAGCAGCTTAGGTTCTGGGAGTAACTATGGCTACACCTTC. The chain uses TRBV7-9 and TRBJ1-2; D unclear. V gave up 1 base and J gave up 1 base, with 10 bases separating them. CDR1 is SEHNR and CDR2 is FQNEAQ in the germline V gene (reference sequence). This CDR3 spans 15 amino acids.

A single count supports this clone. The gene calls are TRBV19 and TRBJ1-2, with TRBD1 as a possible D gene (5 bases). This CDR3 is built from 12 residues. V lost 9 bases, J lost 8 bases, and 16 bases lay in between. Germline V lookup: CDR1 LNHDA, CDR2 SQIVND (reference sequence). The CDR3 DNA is TGTGCCAGCGCCGGGCCAAGGGGCGGCTACACCTTC. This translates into CASAGPRGGYTF.

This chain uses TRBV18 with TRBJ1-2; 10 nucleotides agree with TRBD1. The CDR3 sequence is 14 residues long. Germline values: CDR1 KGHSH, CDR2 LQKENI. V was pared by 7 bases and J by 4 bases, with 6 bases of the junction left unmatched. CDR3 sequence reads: CASFPGQGPYGYTF. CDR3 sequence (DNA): TGTGCCAGCTTTCCGGGACAGGGGCCCTATGGCTACACCTTC.

The CDR3 reads CASTPVQGVDYGYTF. The CDR3 DNA is TGTGCCAGCACCCCTGTTCAGGGGGTTGACTATGGCTACACCTTC. This rearrangement joins TRBV6-1 to TRBJ1-2, with 7 bases identical to TRBD1. Germline CDR1 and CDR2: MNHNS and SASEGT. V dropped 7 bases and J dropped 3; count of bases not matched to a gene: 11. The CDR3 is 15 residues long.

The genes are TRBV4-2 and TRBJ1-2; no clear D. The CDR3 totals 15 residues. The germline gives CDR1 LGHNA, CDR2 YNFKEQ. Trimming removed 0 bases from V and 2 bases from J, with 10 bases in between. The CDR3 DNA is TGTGCCAGCAGCCAAGATCGGAGAAGGAACTATGGCTACACCTTC. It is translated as CASSQDRRRNYGYTF.

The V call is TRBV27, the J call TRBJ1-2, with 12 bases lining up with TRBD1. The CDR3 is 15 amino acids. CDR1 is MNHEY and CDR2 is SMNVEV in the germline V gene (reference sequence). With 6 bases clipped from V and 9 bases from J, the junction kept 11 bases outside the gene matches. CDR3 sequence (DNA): TGTGCCAGCAGGGGACCGGGACAGGGGGCTAATAGCTACACCTTC. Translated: CASRGPGQGANSYTF.

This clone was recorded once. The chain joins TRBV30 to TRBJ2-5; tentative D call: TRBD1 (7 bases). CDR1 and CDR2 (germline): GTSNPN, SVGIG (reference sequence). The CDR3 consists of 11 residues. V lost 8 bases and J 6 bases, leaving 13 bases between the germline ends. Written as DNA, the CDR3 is TGTGCCCTCAGGGGGGCGAAGACCCAGTACTTC. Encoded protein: CALRGAKTQYF.

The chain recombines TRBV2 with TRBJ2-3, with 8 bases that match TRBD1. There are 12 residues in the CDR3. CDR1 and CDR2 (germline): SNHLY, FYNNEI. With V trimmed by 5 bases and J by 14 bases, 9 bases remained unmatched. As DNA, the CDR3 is TGTGCCAGCAGTCCTGGACAGGGACTTAGGTATTTT. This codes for CASSPGQGLRYF.

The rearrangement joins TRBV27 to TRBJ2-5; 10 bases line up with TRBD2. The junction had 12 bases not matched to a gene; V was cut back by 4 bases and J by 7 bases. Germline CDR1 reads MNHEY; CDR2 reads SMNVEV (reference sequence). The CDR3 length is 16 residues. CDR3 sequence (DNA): TGTGCCAGCAGTTCTAGCGGGGGTGCGGCCTGGGGGACCCAGTACTTC. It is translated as CASSSSGGAAWGTQYF.

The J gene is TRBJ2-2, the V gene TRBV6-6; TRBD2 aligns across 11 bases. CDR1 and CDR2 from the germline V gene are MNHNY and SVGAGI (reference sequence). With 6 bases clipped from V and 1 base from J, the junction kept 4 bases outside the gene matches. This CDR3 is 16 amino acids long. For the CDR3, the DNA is TGTGCCAGCAGCCAAACTAGCGGGGGGAACACCGGGGAGCTGTTTTTT. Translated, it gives CASSQTSGGNTGELFF.

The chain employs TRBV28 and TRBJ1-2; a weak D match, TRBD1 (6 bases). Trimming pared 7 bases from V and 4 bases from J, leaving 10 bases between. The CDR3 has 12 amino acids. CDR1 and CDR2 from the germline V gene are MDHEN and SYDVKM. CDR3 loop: CASTAGVYGYTF. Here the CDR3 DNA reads TGTGCCAGCACAGCAGGGGTCTATGGCTACACCTTC.

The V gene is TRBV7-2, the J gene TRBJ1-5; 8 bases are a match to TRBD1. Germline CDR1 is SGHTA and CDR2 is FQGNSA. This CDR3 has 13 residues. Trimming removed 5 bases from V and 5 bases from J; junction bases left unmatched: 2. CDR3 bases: TGTGCCAGCAGCCAGGACAGGGATCAGCCCCAGCATTTT. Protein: CASSQDRDQPQHF.

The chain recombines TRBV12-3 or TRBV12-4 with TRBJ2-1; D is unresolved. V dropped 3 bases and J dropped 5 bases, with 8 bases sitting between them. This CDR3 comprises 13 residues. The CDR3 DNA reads TGTGCCAGCAGTTTGGGCGATAACAATGAGCAGTTCTTC. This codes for CASSLGDNNEQFF.

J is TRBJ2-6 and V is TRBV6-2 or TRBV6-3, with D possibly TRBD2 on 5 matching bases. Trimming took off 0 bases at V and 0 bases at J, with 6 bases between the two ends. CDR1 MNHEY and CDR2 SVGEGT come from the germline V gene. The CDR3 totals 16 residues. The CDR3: CASSYSRVSGANVLTF. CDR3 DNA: TGTGCCAGCAGTTACTCGAGGGTCTCTGGGGCCAACGTCCTGACTTTC.

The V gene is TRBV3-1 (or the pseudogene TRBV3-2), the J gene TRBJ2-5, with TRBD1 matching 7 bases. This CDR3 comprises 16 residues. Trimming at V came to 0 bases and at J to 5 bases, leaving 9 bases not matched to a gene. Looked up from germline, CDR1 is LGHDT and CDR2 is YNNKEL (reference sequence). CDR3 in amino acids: CASSQELTGAVETQYF. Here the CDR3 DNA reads TGTGCCAGCAGCCAAGAGCTTACAGGGGCGGTGGAGACCCAGTACTTC.

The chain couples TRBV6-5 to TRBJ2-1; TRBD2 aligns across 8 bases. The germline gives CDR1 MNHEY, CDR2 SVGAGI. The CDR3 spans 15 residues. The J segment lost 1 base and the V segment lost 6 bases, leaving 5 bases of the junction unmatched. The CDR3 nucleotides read TGTGCCAGCAGGGGGGGCGGGAGGTCCTACAATGAGCAGTTCTTC. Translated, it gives CASRGGGRSYNEQFF.

CDR3 coding DNA: TGTGCCAGCAGTTTAGAGGCTAGCGGGGCGAACACCGGGGAGCTGTTTTTT. It yields the protein CASSLEASGANTGELFF. The chain carries TRBV27 and TRBJ2-2, with 9 bases aligning to TRBD2. Germline-derived CDR1 and CDR2 are MNHEY and SMNVEV (reference sequence). This CDR3 is 17 amino acids long. The V and J ends lost 2 bases and 0 bases, in that order; junction bases with no gene match: 4.

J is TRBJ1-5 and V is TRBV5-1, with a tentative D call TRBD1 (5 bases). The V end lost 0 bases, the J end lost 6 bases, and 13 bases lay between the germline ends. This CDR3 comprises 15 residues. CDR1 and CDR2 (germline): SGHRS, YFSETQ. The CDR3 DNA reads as TGCGCCAGCAGCTTGGAGGGGCTGGGCGGTCAGCCCCAGCATTTT. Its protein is CASSLEGLGGQPQHF.

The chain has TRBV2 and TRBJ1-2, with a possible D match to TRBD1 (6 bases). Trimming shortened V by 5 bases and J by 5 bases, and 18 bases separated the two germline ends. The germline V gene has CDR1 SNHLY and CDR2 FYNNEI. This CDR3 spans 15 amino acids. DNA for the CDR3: TGTGCCAGCAGTACCACCACAGGGTTAAGATATGGCTACACCTTC. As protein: CASSTTTGLRYGYTF.

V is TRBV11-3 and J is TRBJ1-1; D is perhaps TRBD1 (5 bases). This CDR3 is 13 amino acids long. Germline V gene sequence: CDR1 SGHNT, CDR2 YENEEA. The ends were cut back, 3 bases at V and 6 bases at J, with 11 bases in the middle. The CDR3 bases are TGTGCCAGCAGCTTCCAGGGCGGAGCTGAAGCTTTCTTT. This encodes CASSFQGGAEAFF. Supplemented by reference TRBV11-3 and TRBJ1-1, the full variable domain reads EAGVVQSPRYKIIEKKQPVAFWCNPISGHNTLYWYLQNLGQGPELLIRYENEEAVDDSQLPKDRFSAERLKGVDSTLKIQPAELGDSAVYLCASSFQGGAEAFFGQGTRLTVV.

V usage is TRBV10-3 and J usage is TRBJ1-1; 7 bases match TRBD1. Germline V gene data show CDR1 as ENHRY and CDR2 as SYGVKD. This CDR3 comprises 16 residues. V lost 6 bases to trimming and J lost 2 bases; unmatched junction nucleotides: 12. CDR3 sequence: CAISLRTGVFNTEAFF. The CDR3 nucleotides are TGTGCCATCAGCTTGAGAACAGGGGTGTTCAACACTGAAGCTTTCTTT.

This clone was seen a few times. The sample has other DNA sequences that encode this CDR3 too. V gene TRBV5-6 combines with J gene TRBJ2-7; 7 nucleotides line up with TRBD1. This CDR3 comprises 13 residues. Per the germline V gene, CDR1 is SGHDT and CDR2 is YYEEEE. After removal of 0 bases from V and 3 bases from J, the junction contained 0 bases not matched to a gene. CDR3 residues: CASSLDRGYEQYF. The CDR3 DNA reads TGTGCCAGCAGCTTGGACAGGGGCTACGAGCAGTACTTC.

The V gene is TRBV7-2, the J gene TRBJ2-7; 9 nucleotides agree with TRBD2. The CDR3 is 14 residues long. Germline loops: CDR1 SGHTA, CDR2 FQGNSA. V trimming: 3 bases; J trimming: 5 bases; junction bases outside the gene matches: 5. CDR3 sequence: CASSLAGGLDEQYF. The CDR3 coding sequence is TGTGCCAGCAGCTTGGCGGGGGGGCTCGACGAGCAGTACTTC.

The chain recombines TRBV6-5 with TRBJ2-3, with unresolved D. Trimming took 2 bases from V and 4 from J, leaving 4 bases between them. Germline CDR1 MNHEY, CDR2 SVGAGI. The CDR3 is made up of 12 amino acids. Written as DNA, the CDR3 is TGTGCCAGCAGTTACCCCTCAGATACGCAGTATTTT. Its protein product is CASSYPSDTQYF.

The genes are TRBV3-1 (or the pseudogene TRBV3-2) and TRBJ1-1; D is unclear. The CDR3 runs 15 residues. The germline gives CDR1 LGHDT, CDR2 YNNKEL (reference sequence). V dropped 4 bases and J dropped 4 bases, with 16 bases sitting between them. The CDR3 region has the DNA TGTGCCAGCAGCCGAACGCGAGCCCCGGGCACTGAAGCTTTCTTT. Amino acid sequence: CASSRTRAPGTEAFF.

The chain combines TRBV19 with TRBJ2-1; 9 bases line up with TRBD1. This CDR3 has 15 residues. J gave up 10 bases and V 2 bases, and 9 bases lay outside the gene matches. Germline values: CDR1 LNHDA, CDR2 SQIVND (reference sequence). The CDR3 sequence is CASSISGQGMNEQFF. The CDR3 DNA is TGTGCCAGTAGTATATCCGGACAGGGGATGAACGAGCAGTTCTTC.

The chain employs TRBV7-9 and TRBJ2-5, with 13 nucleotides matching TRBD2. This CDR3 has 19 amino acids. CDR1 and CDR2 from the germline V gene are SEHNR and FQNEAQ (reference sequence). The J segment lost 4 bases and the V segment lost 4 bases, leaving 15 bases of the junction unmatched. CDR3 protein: CASSSPLAGGPRFVETQYF. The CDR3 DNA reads TGTGCCAGCAGCTCTCCACTAGCGGGGGGGCCCCGGTTTGTAGAGACCCAGTACTTC.

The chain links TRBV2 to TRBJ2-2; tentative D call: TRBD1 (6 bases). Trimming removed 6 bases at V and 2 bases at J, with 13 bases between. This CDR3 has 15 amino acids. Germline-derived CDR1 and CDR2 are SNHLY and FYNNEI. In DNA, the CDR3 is TGTGCCAGCAGAACCGGGACACACAACACCGGGGAGCTGTTTTTT. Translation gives CASRTGTHNTGELFF.

Written as DNA, the CDR3 is TGTGCCAGCAGTCGGCGGGCCGGGGAGCTGTTTTTT. This codes for CASSRRAGELFF. J is TRBJ2-2 and V is TRBV27; D may be TRBD2 (5 bases). Germline loops: CDR1 MNHEY, CDR2 SMNVEV (reference sequence). This CDR3 spans 12 amino acids. Deletions cut 5 bases from V and 6 bases from J, with 7 bases between.

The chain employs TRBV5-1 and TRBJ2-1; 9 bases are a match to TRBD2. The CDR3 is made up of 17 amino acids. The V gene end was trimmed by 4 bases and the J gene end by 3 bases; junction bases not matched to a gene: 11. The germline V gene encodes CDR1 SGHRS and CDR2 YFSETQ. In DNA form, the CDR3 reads TGCGCCAGCAGCGTTAAAGCGGGGGGAACGCACTACAATGAGCAGTTCTTC. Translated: CASSVKAGGTHYNEQFF.